A single sample gave rise to the 9 T cell receptor beta chains below, sequenced in a study of control samples from healthy donors and cancer patients. TCRdb's table, derived via immunoSEQ multiplex PCR, lists solely in-frame clones and lacks some. The table shows about 120,000 clones, with about 87% occurring only once. The sample was blood. The receptor set was obtained from a man aged 25-45 years in good health.

The chain uses TRBV11-2 and TRBJ2-5; TRBD1 matches 7 bases. Trimming cost V 1 base and J 10 bases; bases outside gene matches: 6. The CDR3 extends over 13 amino acids. In germline, CDR1 is SGHAT, CDR2 FQNNGV. Here the CDR3 DNA reads TGTGCCAGCAGCTTAGTAGACAGGGCGATCCAGTACTTC. It translates to CASSLVDRAIQYF. The full variable domain, completed using reference TRBV11-2 and TRBJ2-5, is EAGVAQSPRYKIIEKRQSVAFWCNPISGHATLYWYQQILGQGPKLLIQFQNNGVVDDSQLPKDRFSAERLKGVDSTLKIQPAKLEDSAVYLCASSLVDRAIQYFGPGTRLLVL.

This chain joins TRBV14 and TRBJ1-2; D is uncertain. Between the trimmed V and J ends, which lost 1 base and 4 bases, there was a span of 1 base. This CDR3 is 11 amino acids long. CDR1 is SGHDN and CDR2 is FVKESK in the germline V gene. CDR3 loop: CASSQGYGYTF. Written as DNA, the CDR3 is TGTGCCAGCAGCCAAGGCTATGGCTACACCTTC.

The table lists this clone with a few counts. The rearrangement joins TRBV2 to TRBJ2-3; possible D gene TRBD2, 6 bases. The CDR3 loop spans 13 amino acids. V was cut by 7 bases and J by 3 bases, with 11 bases left in between. Germline CDR1 is SNHLY and CDR2 is FYNNEI. The CDR3 nucleotides read TGTGCCAGCAATCAGGGAGGAACAGATACGCAGTATTTT. This gives the protein CASNQGGTDTQYF.

The gene calls are TRBV7-6 and TRBJ2-5; TRBD1 matches 7 bases. Germline V gives CDR1 SGHVS, CDR2 FNYEAQ. Trimming took 1 base from V and 6 from J; bases not matched to a gene: 8. This CDR3 is built from 15 residues. The CDR3 region has the DNA TGTGCCAGCAGCTTAGATCCCACAGGGGCGAAGACCCAGTACTTC. Encoded protein: CASSLDPTGAKTQYF.

Concerning this clone: The identical CDR3 is also encoded by other nucleotide sequences in the sample. The V call is TRBV2, the J call TRBJ1-5; 7 bases are shared with TRBD1. After removal of 6 bases from V and 4 bases from J, the junction contained 3 bases not matched to a gene. The germline V gene encodes CDR1 SNHLY and CDR2 FYNNEI. This CDR3 comprises 13 residues. The CDR3 sequence: CASRGQHNQPQHF. CDR3 DNA: TGTGCCAGCAGGGGACAGCATAATCAGCCCCAGCATTTT. Drawing the rest from reference TRBV2 and TRBJ1-5, the complete variable domain is EPEVTQTPSHQVTQMGQEVILRCVPISNHLYFYWYRQILGQKVEFLVSFYNNEISEKSEIFDDQFSVERPDGSNFTLKIRSTKLEDSAMYFCASRGQHNQPQHFGDGTRLSIL.

The rearrangement joins TRBV27 to TRBJ2-5; tentatively, D is TRBD1 (5 bases). Germline CDR1 MNHEY, CDR2 SMNVEV (reference sequence). The ends were cut back, 10 bases at V and 0 bases at J, with 12 bases in the middle. The CDR3 is 13 amino acids. CDR3 loop: CATMDTYQETQYF. CDR3 nucleotides: TGTGCCACCATGGACACGTACCAAGAGACCCAGTACTTC.

The chain links TRBV5-1 to TRBJ1-1, with a weak D call TRBD1 (6 bases). Trimming stripped 1 base from V and 4 bases from J, with 11 bases between. The CDR3 is 14 amino acids. Per germline, CDR1 SGHRS and CDR2 YFSETQ. This CDR3 reads CASSLSSGVTEAFF. CDR3 sequence (DNA): TGCGCCAGCAGCTTGTCATCAGGGGTCACTGAAGCTTTCTTT.

This chain connects TRBV9 to TRBJ2-1, with D unresolved. V shed 0 bases and J shed 7 bases, with 8 bases lying between them. From germline, CDR1 is SGDLS and CDR2 YYNGEE. The CDR3 covers 13 residues. The CDR3 reads CASSVASLNEQFF. CDR3 nucleotide sequence: TGTGCCAGCAGCGTAGCGTCCCTAAATGAGCAGTTCTTC. The variable domain in full, with the rest retrieved from reference TRBV9 and TRBJ2-1, is DSGVTQTPKHLITATGQRVTLRCSPRSGDLSVYWYQQSLDQGLQFLIQYYNGEERAKGNILERFSAQQFPDLHSELNLSSLELGDSALYFCASSVASLNEQFFGPGTRLTVL.

The rearrangement uses TRBV4-1 and TRBJ2-5, with D possibly being TRBD1 or TRBD2 (6 bases each). Trimming took 0 bases from V and 10 from J, leaving 15 bases between them. CDR3 length: 14 amino acids. Germline CDR1 is MGHRA and CDR2 is YSYEKL. The CDR3 DNA reads as TGCGCCAGCAGCCAAGAACAGGGCCGGAGGGGCCAGTACTTC. This gives the protein CASSQEQGRRGQYF.